This TCR beta chain was sequenced during a study of post-analysis software for immune sequencing data. The study's findings and limits: In patients, about 5 TRBV segments were more frequent than in controls, with TRBV5-6, TRBV5-1 and TRBV20-1 among them.

Unique molecular identifiers featured in each of the TCR beta cDNA libraries. TCRdb ran MiXCR on the PCR reads and lists one entry per CDR3 protein. This table has fewer than 850,000 distinct CDR3 sequences, roughly 30% appearing once. Details on this clonotype: Its antigen is still unknown.

Germline CDR1 is SGHRS and CDR2 is YFSETQ. V was shortened by 4 bases and J by 6 bases, with 17 bases between the two germline ends. The CDR3 contains 15 residues. The rearrangement uses TRBV5-1 and TRBJ2-1, with unresolved D. The source is a girl aged 5-17 years with multiple sclerosis. The sequenced sample was blood. CDR3 DNA: TGCGCCAGCAGCGCGACGCAGTGGGGTCGCAATGAGCAGTTCTTC. Residues: CASSATQWGRNEQFF.